This TCR beta chain was documented in a study of monozygotic twins with inflammatory bowel disease. This CDR3 spans 15 amino acids. Germline loops: CDR1 SGHNT, CDR2 YYREEE (reference sequence). PCR of TCRalpha and TCRbeta cDNA was nested, with two rounds of roughly 16 and 10 cycles. From the 5' RACE reads, TCRdb lists one entry per CDR3 protein and no DNA. This table holds fewer than 200,000 distinct CDR3 sequences. The V and J genes are TRBV5-4 and TRBJ2-7. Sequencing input: blood. This TCR came from a human donor with ulcerative colitis or Crohn's disease, or a healthy co-twin of an affected twin (not recorded which). CDR3 loop: CASSLRTGGSHEQYF.